This TCR beta chain was retrieved from a study of T cells after yellow fever vaccination. 5'RACE template switching added a universal primer site and UMIs to TCR cDNA. TCRdb analysed the 5' RACE reads with MiXCR anew, one entry per CDR3 protein. The sample holds approximately 96,000 distinct CDR3 sequences, 8.9% seen once. This CDR3 region has 15 residues. Trimming cost V 8 bases and J 5 bases; bases outside gene matches: 10. Looked up from germline, CDR1 is MNHNS and CDR2 is SASEGT. Study outcomes and limitations: Repertoires obtained by FACS sorting could include abundant clonotypes that entered as contaminants from the bulk population. Overlap between CD4 and CD8 compartments was detected for a small share of clonotypes.

This clonotype was observed a handful of times. The sequence was obtained from a man aged 18 to 29 who received the YFV17D yellow fever vaccine. The V gene is TRBV6-1, the J gene TRBJ1-5; 9 bases match TRBD1. This specimen consisted of CD8+ T cells not binding an NS4B(214-222) dextramer, sorted from PBMCs, obtained around 14 days after the first yellow fever vaccination. The CDR3 region is CASGPDRGRDQPQHF. The CDR3 DNA reads TGTGCCAGCGGCCCGGACAGGGGAAGGGATCAGCCCCAGCATTTT.